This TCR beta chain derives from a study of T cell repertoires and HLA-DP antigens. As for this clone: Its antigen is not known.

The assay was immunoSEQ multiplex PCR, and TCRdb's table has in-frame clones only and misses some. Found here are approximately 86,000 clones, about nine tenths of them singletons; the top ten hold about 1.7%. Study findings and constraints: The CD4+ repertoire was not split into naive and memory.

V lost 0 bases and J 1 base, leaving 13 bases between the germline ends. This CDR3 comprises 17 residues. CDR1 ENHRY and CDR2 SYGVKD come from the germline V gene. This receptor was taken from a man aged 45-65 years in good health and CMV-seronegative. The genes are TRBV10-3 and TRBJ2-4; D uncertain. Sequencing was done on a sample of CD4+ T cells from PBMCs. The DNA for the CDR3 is TGTGCCATCAGTGAGTCAGTATCGGGTTTGGCCAAAAACATTCAGTACTTC. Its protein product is CAISESVSGLAKNIQYF.